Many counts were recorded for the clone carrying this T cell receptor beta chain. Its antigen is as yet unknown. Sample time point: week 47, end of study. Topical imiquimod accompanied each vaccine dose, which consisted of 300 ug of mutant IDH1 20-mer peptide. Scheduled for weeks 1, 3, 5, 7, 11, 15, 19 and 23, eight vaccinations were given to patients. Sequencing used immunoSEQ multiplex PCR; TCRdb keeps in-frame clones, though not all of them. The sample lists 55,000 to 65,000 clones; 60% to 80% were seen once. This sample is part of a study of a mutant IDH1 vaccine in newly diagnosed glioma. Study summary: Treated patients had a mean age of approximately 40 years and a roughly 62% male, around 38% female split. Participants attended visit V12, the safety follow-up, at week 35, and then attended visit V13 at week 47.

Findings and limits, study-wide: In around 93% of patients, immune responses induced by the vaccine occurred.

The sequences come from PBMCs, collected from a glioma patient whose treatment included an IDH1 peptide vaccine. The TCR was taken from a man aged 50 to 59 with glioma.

The CDR3 DNA is TGTGCCAGCAGTGGCTCAGGGGGGGTTAGGCAGTTCTTC. Protein: CASSGSGGVRQFF. The rearrangement links TRBV6-5 to TRBJ2-1, with D perhaps being TRBD1 or TRBD2 (7 bases each). Germline CDR1 MNHEY, CDR2 SVGAGI. The CDR3 is 13 amino acids. Trimming pared 5 bases from V and 12 bases from J, leaving 17 bases between.